One and the same sample provided the 22 T cell receptor beta chains below, sequenced in a study of cytomegalovirus exposure and HLA in healthy donors. PCR amplification relied on 60 Vbeta primers (plus 13 Jbeta primers). Generated by immunoSEQ multiplex PCR, the TCRdb table keeps only in-frame clones and is missing some. The table records 95,000 to 100,000 clones, approximately 78% of them present only once. The sample consisted of PBMCs. The receptors here all came from a woman aged 60-70 years in good health and CMV-seronegative.

The CDR3 here is CASSSPGLMNTEAFF. CDR3 DNA: TGTGCCAGCAGCTCCCCGGGACTCATGAACACTGAAGCTTTCTTT. This chain joins TRBV5-4 and TRBJ1-1; D might be TRBD1 (5 bases). Germline V CDR1 and CDR2: SGHNT, YYREEE (reference sequence). The germline V and J ends were trimmed by 3 bases and 0 bases, with 12 bases remaining between them. The CDR3 is 15 amino acids.

The table lists this clone with a few counts. This sequence joins TRBV13 and TRBJ1-1; D may be TRBD1 (5 bases). V was shortened by 5 bases and J by 4 bases, with 11 bases between the two germline ends. The length of the CDR3 is 13 residues. CDR1 PRHDT and CDR2 FYEKMQ come from the germline V gene (reference sequence). The DNA of the CDR3 is TGTGCCAGCAGCCCGCCAGGGTCCACTGAAGCTTTCTTT. As protein: CASSPPGSTEAFF.

CDR3 region: CASSRDRAIASMNTEAFF. The CDR3 DNA reads as TGTGCCAGCAGTCGCGACAGGGCCATTGCCTCTATGAACACTGAAGCTTTCTTT. The chain recombines TRBV28 with TRBJ1-1; TRBD1 matches at 7 bases. Germline assignment: CDR1 MDHEN and CDR2 SYDVKM. Unmatched junction bases numbered 15, after V lost 5 bases and J lost 0 bases. The CDR3 is made up of 18 amino acids.

The chain employs TRBV5-1 and TRBJ2-3; D might be TRBD2 (5 bases). Germline values: CDR1 SGHRS, CDR2 YFSETQ. The CDR3 is 12 amino acids. V was trimmed by 5 bases and J by 4 bases, leaving 8 bases between them. This CDR3 is CASRRGSDTQYF. The DNA of the CDR3 is TGCGCCAGCAGGCGAGGGTCAGATACGCAGTATTTT.

The chain joins TRBV4-3 to TRBJ1-4; 9 nucleotides match TRBD1. The CDR3 is 14 amino acids. J lost 12 bases, V lost 0 bases, and 5 bases had no gene match. In germline, CDR1 is LGHNA, CDR2 YSLEER. The CDR3 DNA is TGCGCCAGCAGCCAAGACACAGGGGGCGGGGAACTGTTTTTT. Translating it yields CASSQDTGGGELFF.

The chain joins TRBV6-5 to TRBJ1-2; D remains ambiguous. In germline, CDR1 is MNHEY, CDR2 SVGAGI. V was trimmed by 6 bases and J by 4 bases, leaving 12 bases between them. The CDR3 runs to 13 residues. The CDR3 nucleotides are TGTGCCAGCAGCCGCCCAACCAGCTATGGCTACACCTTC. It encodes CASSRPTSYGYTF.

The rearrangement links TRBV5-6 to TRBJ2-7; D possibly corresponds to TRBD1 (5 bases). The CDR3 spans 15 residues. Germline V gene sequence: CDR1 SGHDT, CDR2 YYEEEE. Trimming cost V 6 bases and J 3 bases, with 19 bases left between them. CDR3 nucleotides: TGTGCCAGCATAAACGCTGGGGCCAGATTCTACGAGCAGTACTTC. Translation gives CASINAGARFYEQYF.

V and J are TRBV29-1 and TRBJ1-5, with 10 bases fitting TRBD1. V was clipped by 5 bases and J by 11 bases; unmatched bases: 12. The germline V gene encodes CDR1 SQVTM and CDR2 ANQGSEA. The length of the CDR3 is 14 residues. CDR3 loop: CSVLSRDRGAAQHF. CDR3 coding DNA: TGCAGCGTTCTATCCCGGGACAGGGGCGCAGCCCAGCATTTT.

This rearrangement joins TRBV4-3 to TRBJ1-2; 8 nucleotides agree with TRBD1. CDR3 length equals 15 residues. Germline V gene sequence: CDR1 LGHNA, CDR2 YSLEER. The J segment lost 5 bases and the V segment lost 0 bases, leaving 5 bases of the junction unmatched. CDR3 loop: CASSQEGQASYGYTF. CDR3 sequence (DNA): TGCGCCAGCAGCCAAGAGGGACAGGCTTCTTATGGCTACACCTTC.

This clone was counted a single time. The chain uses TRBV5-1 and TRBJ1-1; no firm D call. Germline assignment: CDR1 SGHRS and CDR2 YFSETQ. The CDR3 is 13 residues long. Trimming left V 4 bases short and J 7 bases short, with 14 bases between. CDR3 sequence reads: CASSLDQAGEAFF. CDR3 nucleotide sequence: TGCGCCAGCAGCCTTGATCAAGCGGGTGAAGCTTTCTTT.

The chain employs TRBV27 and TRBJ2-5; 8 positions agree with TRBD2. Germline trimming cut 2 bases from V and 4 bases from J; bases unmatched to any gene: 0. The CDR3 loop spans 13 amino acids. The germline V gene has CDR1 MNHEY and CDR2 SMNVEV (reference sequence). CDR3 nucleotides: TGTGCCAGCAGTTTAGGGACTAGAGAGACCCAGTACTTC. Its translation is CASSLGTRETQYF.

The V gene is TRBV29-1, the J gene TRBJ1-2, with TRBD1 matching 8 bases. CDR1 is SQVTM, CDR2 ANQGSEA, per germline. The CDR3 contains 16 residues. V lost 4 bases to trimming and J lost 6 bases; unmatched junction nucleotides: 16. The CDR3 sequence: CSVVGYRQGSSDGYTF. For the CDR3, the DNA is TGCAGCGTTGTAGGATATAGACAGGGGTCCTCTGATGGCTACACCTTC.

The chain combines TRBV5-6 with TRBJ2-5; D unclear. This CDR3 region has 14 residues. Germline V gene sequence: CDR1 SGHDT, CDR2 YYEEEE. V lost 6 bases and J lost 1, with 13 bases in between. CDR3 residues: CASMVGTVQETQYF. CDR3 DNA sequence: TGTGCCAGCATGGTTGGAACAGTCCAAGAGACCCAGTACTTC.

This CDR3 reads CASSLDGNYGYTF. The CDR3 nucleotides are TGTGCCAGCAGCTTAGACGGTAACTATGGCTACACCTTC. The V and J genes are TRBV7-9 and TRBJ1-2; D ambiguous. CDR3 length: 13 amino acids. Germline V gene sequence: CDR1 SEHNR, CDR2 FQNEAQ (reference sequence). V was trimmed by 1 base and J by 1 base, leaving 4 bases between them.

This sequence joins TRBV4-3 and TRBJ2-7; a weak D match, TRBD1 (5 bases). The V gene's germline CDR1 is LGHNA and CDR2 YSLEER. This CDR3 is 15 amino acids long. The V end lost 0 bases, the J end lost 2 bases, and 11 bases lay between the germline ends. CDR3 region: CASSQDRVGPYEQYF. In DNA form, the CDR3 reads TGCGCCAGCAGCCAAGACAGGGTAGGACCCTACGAGCAGTACTTC.

J is TRBJ1-1 and V is TRBV25-1; possibly TRBD1 for D (5 bases). Trimming pared 4 bases from V and 1 base from J, leaving 19 bases between. The CDR3 sequence is 17 residues long. Germline-derived CDR1 and CDR2 are MGHDK and SYGVNS. The CDR3 sequence is CASSVLRTGEGNTEAFF. For the CDR3, the DNA is TGTGCCAGCAGTGTGCTCCGTACGGGGGAAGGGAACACTGAAGCTTTCTTT.

The V gene is TRBV7-2, the J gene TRBJ2-3; no definite D call. Between the trimmed V and J ends, which lost 2 bases and 4 bases, there was a span of 7 bases. CDR1 is SGHTA and CDR2 is FQGNSA in the germline V gene. This CDR3 contains 13 residues. CDR3: CASSLQDPDTQYF. DNA of the CDR3: TGTGCCAGCAGCTTACAGGATCCAGATACGCAGTATTTT.

This chain links TRBV2 with TRBJ1-1, with TRBD1 matching 8 bases. The J segment lost 1 base and the V segment lost 7 bases, leaving 5 bases of the junction unmatched. Germline V gene lookup returns CDR1 SNHLY and CDR2 FYNNEI. The CDR3 is made up of 14 amino acids. CDR3 bases: TGTGCCAGCAAGAGACAGGGGTCGAACACTGAAGCTTTCTTT. Translated, it gives CASKRQGSNTEAFF.

The CDR3 here is CASSGQTYNEQFF. DNA for the CDR3: TGTGCCAGCTCGGGACAAACATACAATGAGCAGTTCTTC. The V and J genes are TRBV27 and TRBJ2-1, with D possibly matching TRBD1 (6 bases). V was shortened by 8 bases and J by 4 bases, with 12 bases between the two germline ends. The germline CDR1 and CDR2 sequences are MNHEY and SMNVEV (reference sequence). The CDR3 is 13 amino acids.

This clone has more than one count but fewer than ten. This chain joins TRBV6-1 and TRBJ1-5; D ambiguous. The V end lost 4 bases, the J end lost 7 bases, and 11 bases lay between the germline ends. The CDR3 covers 13 residues. The germline V gene has CDR1 MNHNS and CDR2 SASEGT. CDR3 in amino acids: CASSGEHSQPQHF. DNA for the CDR3: TGTGCCAGCAGTGGTGAGCATTCGCAGCCCCAGCATTTT.

V gene TRBV27 combines with J gene TRBJ1-1; no definite D call. Trimming pared 4 bases from V and 1 base from J, leaving 13 bases between. The germline V gene encodes CDR1 MNHEY and CDR2 SMNVEV (reference sequence). The CDR3 spans 15 residues. CDR3 sequence: CASSSWTGRNTEAFF. Written as DNA, the CDR3 is TGTGCCAGCAGTTCTTGGACGGGAAGGAACACTGAAGCTTTCTTT.

This clone was counted only a few times. V and J are TRBV6-1 and TRBJ1-5, with TRBD1 identical over 8 bases. The CDR3 is 15 amino acids. The trim removed 2 bases at V and 6 bases at J, leaving 6 bases unmatched. Germline CDR1 MNHNS, CDR2 SASEGT. The chain's CDR3 is CASSEQAGGFQPQHF. The CDR3 region has the DNA TGTGCCAGCAGTGAACAGGCAGGGGGCTTTCAGCCCCAGCATTTT.